This TCR beta chain was recorded in a study of cytotoxic CD8 clonotypes in ibrutinib-treated CLL. The CDR3 is 12 amino acids. Trimming took 3 bases from V and 3 from J, leaving 6 bases between them. Germline V lookup: CDR1 LNHDA, CDR2 SQIVND (reference sequence). Profiling relied on immunoSEQ multiplex PCR, and the TCRdb table lists in-frame clones only, not all of them. This repertoire shows around 310,000 clones, around four fifths found once; its top ten account for over 5.5%. The chain links TRBV19 to TRBJ2-7, with D uncertain. This specimen was PBMCs, taken before ibrutinib treatment. The source of this sequence is a human donor with chronic lymphocytic leukemia. CDR3 DNA: TGTGCCAGTAGTATGTGGGGCTACGAGCAGTACTTC. It encodes CASSMWGYEQYF.